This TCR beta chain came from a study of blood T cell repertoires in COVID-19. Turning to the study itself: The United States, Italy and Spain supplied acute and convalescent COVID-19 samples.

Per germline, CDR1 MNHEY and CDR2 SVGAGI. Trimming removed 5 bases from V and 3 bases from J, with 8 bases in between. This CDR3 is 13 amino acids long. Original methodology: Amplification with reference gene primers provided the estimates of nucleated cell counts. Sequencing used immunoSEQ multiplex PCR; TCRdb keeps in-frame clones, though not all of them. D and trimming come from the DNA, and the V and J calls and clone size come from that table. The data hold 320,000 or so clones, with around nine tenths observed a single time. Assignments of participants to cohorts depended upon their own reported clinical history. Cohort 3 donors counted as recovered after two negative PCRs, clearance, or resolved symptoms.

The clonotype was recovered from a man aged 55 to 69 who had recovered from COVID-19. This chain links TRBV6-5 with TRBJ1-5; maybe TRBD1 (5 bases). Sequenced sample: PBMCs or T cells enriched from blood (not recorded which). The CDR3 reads CASSPDNNQPQHF. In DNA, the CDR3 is TGTGCCAGCAGTCCGGACAACAATCAGCCCCAGCATTTT.